The subject of this entry is one T cell receptor beta chain. The data stem from a study of response to subunit inactivated influenza vaccine. In TCRdb, the RT-PCR reads were re-called with MiXCR into one record per CDR3 protein. The sample shows roughly 570,000 distinct CDR3 sequences, around 13% of them seen only once. The CDR3 runs to 14 residues. J was trimmed by 6 bases and V by 7 bases; bases with no gene match: 11. The sequences come from PBMCs from blood, collected 40 to 50 days after vaccination. This rearrangement joins TRBV12-3 or TRBV12-4 to TRBJ2-7; 8 bases agree with TRBD1. The TCR comes from a man aged 45 to 65 who received an inactivated influenza vaccine. The chain's CDR3 is CASTLSSGGVEQYF. The CDR3, as DNA: TGTGCCAGCACCCTGAGTTCAGGGGGCGTCGAGCAGTACTTC.